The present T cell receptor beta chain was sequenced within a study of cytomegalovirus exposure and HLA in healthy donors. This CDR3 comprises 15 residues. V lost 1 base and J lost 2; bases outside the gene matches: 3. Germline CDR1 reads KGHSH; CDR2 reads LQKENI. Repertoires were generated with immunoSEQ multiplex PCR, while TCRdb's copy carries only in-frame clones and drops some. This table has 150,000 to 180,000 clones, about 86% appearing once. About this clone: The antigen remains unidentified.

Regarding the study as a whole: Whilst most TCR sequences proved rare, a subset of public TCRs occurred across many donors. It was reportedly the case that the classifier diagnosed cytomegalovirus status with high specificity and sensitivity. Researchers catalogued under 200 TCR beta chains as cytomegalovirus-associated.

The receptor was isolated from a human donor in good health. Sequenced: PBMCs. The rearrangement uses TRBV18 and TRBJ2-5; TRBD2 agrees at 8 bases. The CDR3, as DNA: TGTGCCAGCTCACCACGGGCGGGGGGACAAGAGACCCAGTACTTC. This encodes CASSPRAGGQETQYF.